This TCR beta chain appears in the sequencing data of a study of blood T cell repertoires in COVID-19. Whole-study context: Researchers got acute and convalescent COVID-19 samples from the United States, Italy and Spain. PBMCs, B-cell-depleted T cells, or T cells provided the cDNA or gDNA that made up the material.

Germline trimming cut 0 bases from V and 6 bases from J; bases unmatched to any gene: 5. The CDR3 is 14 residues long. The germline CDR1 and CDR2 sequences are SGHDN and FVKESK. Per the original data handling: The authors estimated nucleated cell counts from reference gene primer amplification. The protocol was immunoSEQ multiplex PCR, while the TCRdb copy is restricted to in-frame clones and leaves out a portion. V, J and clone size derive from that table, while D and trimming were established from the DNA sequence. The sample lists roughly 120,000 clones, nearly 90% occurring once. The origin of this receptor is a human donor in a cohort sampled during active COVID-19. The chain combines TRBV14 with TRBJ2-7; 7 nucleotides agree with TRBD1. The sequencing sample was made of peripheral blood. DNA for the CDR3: TGTGCCAGCAGCCAAGAAGACAGGGCCGGCGAGCAGTACTTC. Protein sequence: CASSQEDRAGEQYF.